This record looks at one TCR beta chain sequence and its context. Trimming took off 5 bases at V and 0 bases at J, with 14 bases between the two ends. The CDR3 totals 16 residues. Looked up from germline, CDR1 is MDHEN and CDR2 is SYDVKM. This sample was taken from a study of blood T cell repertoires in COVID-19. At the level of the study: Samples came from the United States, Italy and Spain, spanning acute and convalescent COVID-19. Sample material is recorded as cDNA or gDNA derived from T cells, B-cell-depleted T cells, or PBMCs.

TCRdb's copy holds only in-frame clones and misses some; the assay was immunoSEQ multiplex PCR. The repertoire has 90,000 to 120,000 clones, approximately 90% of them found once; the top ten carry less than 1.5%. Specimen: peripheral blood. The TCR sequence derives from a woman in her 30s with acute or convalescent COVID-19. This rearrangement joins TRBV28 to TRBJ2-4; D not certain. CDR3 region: CASSPDTYLAKNIQYF. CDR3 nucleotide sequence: TGTGCCAGCAGTCCCGACACTTACCTAGCCAAAAACATTCAGTACTTC.